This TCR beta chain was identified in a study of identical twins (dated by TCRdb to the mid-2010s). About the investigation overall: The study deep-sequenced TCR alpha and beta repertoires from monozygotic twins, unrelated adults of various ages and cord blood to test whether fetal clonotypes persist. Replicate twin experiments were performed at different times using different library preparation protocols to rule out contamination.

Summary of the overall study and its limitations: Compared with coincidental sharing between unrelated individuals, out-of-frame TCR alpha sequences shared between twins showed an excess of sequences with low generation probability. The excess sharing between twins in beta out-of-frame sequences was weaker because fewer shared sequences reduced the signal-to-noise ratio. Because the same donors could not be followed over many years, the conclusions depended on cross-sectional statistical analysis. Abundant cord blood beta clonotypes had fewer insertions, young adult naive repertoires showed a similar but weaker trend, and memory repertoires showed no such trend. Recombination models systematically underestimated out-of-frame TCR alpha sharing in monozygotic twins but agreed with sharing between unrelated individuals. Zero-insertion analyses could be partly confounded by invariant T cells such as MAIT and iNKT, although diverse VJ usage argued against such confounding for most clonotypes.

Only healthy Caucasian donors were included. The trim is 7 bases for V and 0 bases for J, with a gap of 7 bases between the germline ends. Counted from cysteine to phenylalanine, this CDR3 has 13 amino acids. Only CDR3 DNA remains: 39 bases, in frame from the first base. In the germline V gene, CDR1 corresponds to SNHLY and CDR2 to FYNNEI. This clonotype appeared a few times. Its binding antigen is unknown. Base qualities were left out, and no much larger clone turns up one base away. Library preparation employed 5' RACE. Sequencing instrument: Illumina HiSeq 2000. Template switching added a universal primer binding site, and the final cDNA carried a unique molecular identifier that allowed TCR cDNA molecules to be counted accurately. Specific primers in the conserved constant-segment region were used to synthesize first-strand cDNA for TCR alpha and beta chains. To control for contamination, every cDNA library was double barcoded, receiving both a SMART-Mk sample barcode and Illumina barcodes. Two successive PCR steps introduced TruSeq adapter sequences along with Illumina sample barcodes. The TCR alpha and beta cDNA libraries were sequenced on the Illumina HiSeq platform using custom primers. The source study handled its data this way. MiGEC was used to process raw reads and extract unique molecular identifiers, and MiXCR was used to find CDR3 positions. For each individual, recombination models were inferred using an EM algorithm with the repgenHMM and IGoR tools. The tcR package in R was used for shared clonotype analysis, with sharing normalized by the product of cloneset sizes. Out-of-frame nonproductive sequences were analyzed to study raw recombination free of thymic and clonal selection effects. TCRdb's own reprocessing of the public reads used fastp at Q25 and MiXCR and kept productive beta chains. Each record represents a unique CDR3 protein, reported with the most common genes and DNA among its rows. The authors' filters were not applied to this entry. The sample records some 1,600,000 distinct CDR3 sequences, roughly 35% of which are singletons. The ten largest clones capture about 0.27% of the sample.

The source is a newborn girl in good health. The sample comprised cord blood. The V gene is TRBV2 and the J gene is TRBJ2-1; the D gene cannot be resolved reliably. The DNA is TGTGCCAGCACCCAGAACTCCTACAATGAGCAGTTCTTC. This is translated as CASTQNSYNEQFF.